A selection of T cell receptor beta chains follows, all from one sample in a study of cytomegalovirus exposure and HLA in healthy donors. The protocol was immunoSEQ multiplex PCR, while the TCRdb copy is restricted to in-frame clones and leaves out a portion. The profile covers about 220,000 clones, with about 81% appearing a single time and 4.5% to 7% taken by the ten largest. Material: PBMCs. These receptors all stem from a man aged 35 to 55 in good health and CMV-seropositive. The CDR3 runs from the conserved cysteine through the conserved F or W. A D gene is named only where the DNA matches it firmly. Size tells how often a clone was seen (once, few, many) or the class of an expanded clone, and some rows leave it out.

d_call | j_call | clone_size | v_call | cdr3_nt | cdr3_aa
TRBD2 | TRBJ2-1 | - | TRBV7-6 | TGTGCCAGCAGCTGGGGGGGAGGGCCCGGAAATGAGCAGTTCTTC | CASSWGGGPGNEQFF
TRBD1 | TRBJ1-2 | - | TRBV7-2 | TGTGCCAGCAGCCCCGGGCCGGACAGGGGGTGGGGCTACACCTTC | CASSPGPDRGWGYTF
TRBD1 | TRBJ2-1 | - | TRBV30 | TGTGCCTGGAGTCACCCCGGGACAGGGATGTACAATGAGCAGTTCTTC | CAWSHPGTGMYNEQFF
TRBD2 | TRBJ2-1 | - | TRBV6-5 | TGTGCCAGCAGGTCAACAGCGGGAAGCGAGCAGTTCTTC | CASRSTAGSEQFF
- | TRBJ2-1 | - | TRBV5-1 | TGCGCCAGCAGTTCGGTTTCGTCCTACAATGAGCAGTTCTTC | CASSSVSSYNEQFF
- | TRBJ1-1 | - | TRBV7-9 | TGTGCCAGCAGCTTAGCCCCGGTTGACACTGAAGCTTTCTTT | CASSLAPVDTEAFF
TRBD1 | TRBJ1-5 | - | TRBV5-1 | TGCGCCAGCAGCCCGGGGGACAGTCCCAGCAATCAGCCCCAGCATTTT | CASSPGDSPSNQPQHF
TRBD1 | TRBJ1-2 | - | TRBV11-2 | TGTGCCAGCAGCTTAGGAGTCGGCAGGGGGCATCCCAACTATGGCTACACCTTC | CASSLGVGRGHPNYGYTF
TRBD1 | TRBJ2-3 | once | TRBV29-1 | TGCAGCGCTCCGGGACAGAGCACAGATACGCAGTATTTT | CSAPGQSTDTQYF
TRBD1 | TRBJ2-6 | - | TRBV7-3 | TGTGCCAGCAGCTTGAGGGGCATCGGGACAGGGGGCTCTGGGGCCAACGTCCTGACTTTC | CASSLRGIGTGGSGANVLTF
TRBD2 | TRBJ2-3 | - | TRBV27 | TGTGCCAGCAGTTCGCCGGGACTAGCGACAGATACGCAGTATTTT | CASSSPGLATDTQYF
TRBD1 | TRBJ2-1 | - | TRBV7-9 | TGTGCCAGCAGTCAGACAGGGGGCTCCTACAATGAGCAGTTCTTC | CASSQTGGSYNEQFF
TRBD2 | TRBJ2-3 | few | TRBV28 | TGTGCCAGCAGTTTAGGTCCTAGCGGACCTAGCACAGATACGCAGTATTTT | CASSLGPSGPSTDTQYF
- | TRBJ1-2 | - | TRBV4-1 | TGCGCCAGCAGCCAAGTCGTAGAATTACAGGAATTCTCTAACTATGGCTACACCTTC | CASSQVVELQEFSNYGYTF
TRBD2 | TRBJ2-7 | once | TRBV5-4 | TGTGCCAGCAGCTTGGGACTAGCGGGAGACGAGCAGTACTTC | CASSLGLAGDEQYF
- | TRBJ2-7 | - | TRBV2 | TGTGCCAGCAGTGAAGCGCTCGGACTGGATTTAGGCGAGCAGTACTTC | CASSEALGLDLGEQYF
TRBD1 | TRBJ1-4 | once | TRBV9 | TGTGCCAGCAGCGCGAAGACAGGGGGCCGGGAAAAACTGTTTTTT | CASSAKTGGREKLFF
TRBD1 | TRBJ1-2 | - | TRBV18 | TGTGCCAGCTCACCACCCCAGACAGGGAACTATGGCTACACCTTC | CASSPPQTGNYGYTF
TRBD1 | TRBJ2-3 | - | TRBV25-1 | TGTGCCAGCAGTGAATTCGGACAGGCCACAGATACGCAGTATTTT | CASSEFGQATDTQYF
TRBD1 | TRBJ2-7 | - | TRBV7-9 | TGTGCCAGCAGCACTCAACAGGGGTGGAAGCAGTACTTC | CASSTQQGWKQYF
TRBD2 | TRBJ2-1 | once | TRBV7-9 | TGTGCCAGCAGCTTGAGCGGGAGGCTAGATGAGCAGTTCTTC | CASSLSGRLDEQFF
TRBD1 | TRBJ1-2 | once | TRBV7-9 | TGTGCCAGCAGCCTCAGGGGGTTTGGTGGCTACACCTTC | CASSLRGFGGYTF
- | TRBJ1-1 | - | TRBV6-4 | TGTGCCAGCAGGGCTCAGGGGAACACTGAAGCTTTCTTT | CASRAQGNTEAFF
- | TRBJ2-3 | - | TRBV6-5 | TGTGCCAGCAGTTCTCACCGCGGCACAGATACGCAGTATTTT | CASSSHRGTDTQYF
- | TRBJ2-6 | - | TRBV11-3 | TGTGCCAGCAGCTCCTCTGGGGCGCGGGGGGCCAACGTCCTGACTTTC | CASSSSGARGANVLTF
- | TRBJ2-2 | - | TRBV7-3 | TGTGCCAGCAGCTCCCCTTTTACCGGGGAGCTGTTTTTT | CASSSPFTGELFF
- | TRBJ1-1 | - | TRBV23-1 | TGCGCCAGCAGTCCCCCGACAGGGAACACTGAAGCTTTCTTT | CASSPPTGNTEAFF
TRBD1 | TRBJ1-1 | - | TRBV19 | TGTGCCAGTAGTCCTCGGGACAGGGGGAAGAACACTGAAGCTTTCTTT | CASSPRDRGKNTEAFF
- | TRBJ1-2 | - | TRBV6-1 | TGTGCCAGCAGGCCCACAGGGAGTCACGGCTACACCTTC | CASRPTGSHGYTF
- | TRBJ2-5 | - | TRBV5-1 | TGCGCCAGCAGCTTGACCGTGGTAGACCAAGAGACCCAGTACTTC | CASSLTVVDQETQYF
- | TRBJ2-3 | few | TRBV2 | TGTGCCAGCAGGGGCCGTTGGGGGCCGGACACAGATACGCAGTATTTT | CASRGRWGPDTDTQYF
- | TRBJ1-2 | - | TRBV6-1 | TGTGCCAGCAGTGAATTACAGGTCAACTATGGCTACACCTTC | CASSELQVNYGYTF
- | TRBJ2-1 | - | TRBV9 | TGTGCCAGCAGCGTTGGGGGGAGGAGCGATGAGCAGTTCTTC | CASSVGGRSDEQFF
- | TRBJ2-1 | - | TRBV6-6 | TGTGCCAGCAGTGGCCTAGCGCAAAGCTCCTACAATGAGCAGTTCTTC | CASSGLAQSSYNEQFF
- | TRBJ2-1 | - | TRBV29-1 | TGCAGCGCCCTATTCGGAGGGCCTAATGAGCAGTTCTTC | CSALFGGPNEQFF
- | TRBJ1-5 | - | TRBV7-2 | TGTGCCAGCAGCCTCCTCTCTGGGGGCTATAGCAATCAGCCCCAGCATTTT | CASSLLSGGYSNQPQHF
- | TRBJ2-1 | - | TRBV27 | TGTGCCAGCAGTTTGGTTGGGCATGAGCAGTTCTTC | CASSLVGHEQFF
- | TRBJ1-1 | - | TRBV6-5 | TGTGCCAGCAGTTTATCCGGGACTGCGAACACTGAAGCTTTCTTT | CASSLSGTANTEAFF
- | TRBJ2-2 | - | TRBV7-9 | TGTGCCAGCAGCTTAGTCTACACCGGGGAGCTGTTTTTT | CASSLVYTGELFF
- | TRBJ1-2 | - | TRBV10-3 | TGTGCCATCAGTGAGTACGGTCTTAACTATGGCTACACCTTC | CAISEYGLNYGYTF
- | TRBJ1-4 | few | TRBV29-1 | TGCAGCGTTGGGGGGGATCAAAAACTGTTTTTT | CSVGGDQKLFF
TRBD1 | TRBJ2-1 | - | TRBV5-8 | TGTGCCAGCAGCCTGAGGACAGGGGAGGTGTTCTTC | CASSLRTGEVFF
- | TRBJ2-5 | - | TRBV20-1 | TGCAGTGCCTCCCAAGAGACCCAGTACTTC | CSASQETQYF
TRBD1 | TRBJ1-1 | - | TRBV5-1 | TGCGCCAGCAGCTTGGCAGGGGGGCTAGACACTGAAGCTTTCTTT | CASSLAGGLDTEAFF
- | TRBJ1-2 | - | TRBV7-9 | TGTGCCAGCAGCTTTGAGGGCGGCTATGGCTACACCTTC | CASSFEGGYGYTF
- | TRBJ1-1 | - | TRBV11-2 | TGTGCCAGCAGCTTCACCAGGGATGGCACTGAAGCTTTCTTT | CASSFTRDGTEAFF
- | TRBJ2-1 | - | TRBV29-1 | TGCAGCGTTGAAGACCAGGGGAACGCGGGTGAGCAGTTCTTC | CSVEDQGNAGEQFF